This paragraph covers one T cell receptor beta chain sequence. Germline loops: CDR1 SEHNR, CDR2 FQNEAQ (reference sequence). After removal of 4 bases from V and 6 bases from J, the junction contained 10 bases not matched to a gene. The CDR3 is made up of 16 amino acids. This record belongs to a study of blood T cell repertoires in COVID-19. Background on the study: There were acute and convalescent COVID-19 samples, and they came from the United States, Italy and Spain. The analysed material was cDNA or gDNA that came from T cells, B-cell-depleted T cells, or PBMCs.

Generated by immunoSEQ multiplex PCR, the TCRdb table keeps only in-frame clones and is missing some. This repertoire shows 300,000 to 350,000 clones, roughly 90% found once; its top ten account for more than 6%. Specimen: peripheral blood. V and J are TRBV7-9 and TRBJ1-4; TRBD1 matches at 8 bases. The TCR originated in a woman aged 30 to 39 with COVID-19, enrolled during active disease. In DNA form, the CDR3 reads TGTGCCAGCAGCTCCCCCTCAGGGGGCGCGTATGAAAAACTGTTTTTT. This encodes CASSSPSGGAYEKLFF. Looking up the rest from reference TRBV7-9 and TRBJ1-4 gives the full variable domain: DTGVSQNPRHKITKRGQNVTFRCDPISEHNRLYWYRQTLGQGPEFLTYFQNEAQLEKSRLLSDRFSAERPKGSFSTLEIQRTEQGDSAMYLCASSSPSGGAYEKLFFGSGTQLSVL.